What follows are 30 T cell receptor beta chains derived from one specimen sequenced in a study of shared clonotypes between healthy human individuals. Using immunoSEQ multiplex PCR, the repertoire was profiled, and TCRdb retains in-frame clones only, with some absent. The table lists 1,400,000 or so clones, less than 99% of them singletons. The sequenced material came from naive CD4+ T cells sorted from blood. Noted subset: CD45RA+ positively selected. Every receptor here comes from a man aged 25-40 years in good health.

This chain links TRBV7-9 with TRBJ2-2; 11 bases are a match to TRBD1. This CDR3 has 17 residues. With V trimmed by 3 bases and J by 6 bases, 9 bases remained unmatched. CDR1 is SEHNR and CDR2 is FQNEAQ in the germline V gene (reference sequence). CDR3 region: CASSFTAGDRGSGELFF. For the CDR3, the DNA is TGTGCCAGCAGCTTTACCGCTGGGGACAGGGGGTCCGGGGAGCTGTTTTTT.

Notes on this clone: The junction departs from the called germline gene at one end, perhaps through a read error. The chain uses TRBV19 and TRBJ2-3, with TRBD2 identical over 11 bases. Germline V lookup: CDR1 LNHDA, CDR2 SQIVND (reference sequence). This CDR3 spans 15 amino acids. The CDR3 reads CASRIAGGLTDTQYF. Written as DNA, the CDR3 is TGTGCCAGTAGGATAGCGGGAGGGCTTACAGATACGCAGTATTTT. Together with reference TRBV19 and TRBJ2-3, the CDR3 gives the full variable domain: DGGITQSPKYLFRKEGQNVTLSCEQNLNHDAMYWYRQDPGQGLRLIYYSQIVNDFQKGDIAEGYSVSREKKESFPLTVTSAQKNPTAFYLCASRIAGGLTDTQYFGPGTRLTVL.

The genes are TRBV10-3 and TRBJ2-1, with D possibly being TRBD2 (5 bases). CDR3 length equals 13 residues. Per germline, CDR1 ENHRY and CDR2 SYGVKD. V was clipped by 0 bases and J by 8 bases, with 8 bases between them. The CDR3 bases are TGTGCCATCAGTGAGTCCCCACTAGATGAGCAGTTCTTC. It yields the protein CAISESPLDEQFF.

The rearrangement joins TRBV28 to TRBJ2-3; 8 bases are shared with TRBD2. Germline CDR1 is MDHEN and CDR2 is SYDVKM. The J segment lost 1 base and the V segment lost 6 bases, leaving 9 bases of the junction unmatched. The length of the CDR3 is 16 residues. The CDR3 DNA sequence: TGTGCCAGCAGCCTGGTAGCGGGATTTGGCACAGATACGCAGTATTTT. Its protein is CASSLVAGFGTDTQYF.

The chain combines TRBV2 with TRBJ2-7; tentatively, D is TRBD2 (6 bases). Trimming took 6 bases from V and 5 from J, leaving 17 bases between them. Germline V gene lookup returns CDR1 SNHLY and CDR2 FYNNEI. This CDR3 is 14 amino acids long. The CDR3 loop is CASRSGLPSNEQYF. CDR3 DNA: TGTGCCAGCAGATCGGGACTCCCGTCGAACGAGCAGTACTTC.

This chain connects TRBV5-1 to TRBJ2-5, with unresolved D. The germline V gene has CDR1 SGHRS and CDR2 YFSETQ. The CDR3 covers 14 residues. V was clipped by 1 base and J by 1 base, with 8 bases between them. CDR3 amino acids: CASSLIPPQETQYF. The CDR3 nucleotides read TGCGCCAGCAGCTTGATTCCACCCCAAGAGACCCAGTACTTC.

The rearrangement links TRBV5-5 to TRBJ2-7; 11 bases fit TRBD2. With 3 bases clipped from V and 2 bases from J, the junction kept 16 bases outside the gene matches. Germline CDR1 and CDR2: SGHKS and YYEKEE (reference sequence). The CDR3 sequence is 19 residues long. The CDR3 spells CASSSGSSGRADWTYEQYF. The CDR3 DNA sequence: TGTGCCAGCAGCTCGGGGAGTAGCGGGAGGGCCGATTGGACCTACGAGCAGTACTTC.

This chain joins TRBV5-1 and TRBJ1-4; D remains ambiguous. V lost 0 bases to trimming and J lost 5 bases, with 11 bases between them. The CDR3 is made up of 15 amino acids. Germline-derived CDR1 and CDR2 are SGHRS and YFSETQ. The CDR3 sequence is CASSLAGGRNEKLFF. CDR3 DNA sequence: TGCGCCAGCAGCTTGGCCGGAGGCAGGAATGAAAAACTGTTTTTT.

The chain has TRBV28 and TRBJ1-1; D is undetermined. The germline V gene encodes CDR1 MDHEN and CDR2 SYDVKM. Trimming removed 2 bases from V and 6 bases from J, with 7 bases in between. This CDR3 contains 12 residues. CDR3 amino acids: CASSLPPAEAFF. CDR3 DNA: TGTGCCAGCAGTTTACCCCCAGCTGAAGCTTTCTTT.

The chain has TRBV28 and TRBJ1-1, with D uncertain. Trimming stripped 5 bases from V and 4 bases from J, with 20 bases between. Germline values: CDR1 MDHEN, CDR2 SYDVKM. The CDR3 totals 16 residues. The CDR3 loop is CASSPFVRTRSTEAFF. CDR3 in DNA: TGTGCCAGCAGTCCATTCGTTCGCACTAGGAGCACTGAAGCTTTCTTT.

The CDR3 sequence is CASSFYIAGPPYNEQFF. CDR3 coding DNA: TGTGCCAGCAGCTTTTATATAGCGGGACCCCCCTACAATGAGCAGTTCTTC. The rearrangement joins TRBV7-2 to TRBJ2-1; TRBD2 aligns across 8 bases. After removal of 3 bases from V and 2 bases from J, the junction contained 9 bases not matched to a gene. The germline V gene has CDR1 SGHTA and CDR2 FQGNSA. The CDR3 consists of 17 residues. Full variable domain (remainder filled in from reference TRBV7-2 and TRBJ2-1): GAGVSQSPSNKVTEKGKDVELRCDPISGHTALYWYRQSLGQGLEFLIYFQGNSAPDKSGLPSDRFSAERTGGSVSTLTIQRTQQEDSAVYLCASSFYIAGPPYNEQFFGPGTRLTVL.

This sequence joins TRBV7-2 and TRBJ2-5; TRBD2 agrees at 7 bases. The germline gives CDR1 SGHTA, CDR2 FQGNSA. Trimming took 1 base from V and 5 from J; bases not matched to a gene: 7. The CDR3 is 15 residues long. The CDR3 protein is CASSLGLAVWETQYF. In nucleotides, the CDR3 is TGTGCCAGCAGCTTAGGACTAGCCGTTTGGGAGACCCAGTACTTC.

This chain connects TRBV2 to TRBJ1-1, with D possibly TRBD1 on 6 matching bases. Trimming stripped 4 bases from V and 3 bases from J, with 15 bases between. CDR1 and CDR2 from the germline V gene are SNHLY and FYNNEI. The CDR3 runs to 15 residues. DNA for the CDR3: TGTGCCAGCAGTGTAGGGGGGTCCAGGGACACTGAAGCTTTCTTT. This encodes CASSVGGSRDTEAFF.

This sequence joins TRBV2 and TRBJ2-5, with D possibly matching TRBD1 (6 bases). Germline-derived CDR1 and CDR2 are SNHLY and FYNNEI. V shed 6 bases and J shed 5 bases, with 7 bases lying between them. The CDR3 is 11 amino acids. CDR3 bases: TGTGCCAGCAGCCAGGGGGAGACCCAGTACTTC. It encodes CASSQGETQYF.

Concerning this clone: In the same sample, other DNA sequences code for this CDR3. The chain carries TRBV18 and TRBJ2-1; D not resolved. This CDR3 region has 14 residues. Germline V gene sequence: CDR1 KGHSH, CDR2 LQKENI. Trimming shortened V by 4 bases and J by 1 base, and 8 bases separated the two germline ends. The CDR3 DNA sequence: TGTGCCAGCTCACTTAGCAGTTCCTACAATGAGCAGTTCTTC. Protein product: CASSLSSSYNEQFF.

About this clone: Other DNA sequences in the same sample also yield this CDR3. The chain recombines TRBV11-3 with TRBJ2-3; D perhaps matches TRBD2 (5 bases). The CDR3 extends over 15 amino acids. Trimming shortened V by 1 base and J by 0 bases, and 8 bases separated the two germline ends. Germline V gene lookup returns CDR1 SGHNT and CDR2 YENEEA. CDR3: CASSLGGLSTDTQYF. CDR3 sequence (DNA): TGTGCCAGCAGCTTAGGCGGGCTAAGCACAGATACGCAGTATTTT.

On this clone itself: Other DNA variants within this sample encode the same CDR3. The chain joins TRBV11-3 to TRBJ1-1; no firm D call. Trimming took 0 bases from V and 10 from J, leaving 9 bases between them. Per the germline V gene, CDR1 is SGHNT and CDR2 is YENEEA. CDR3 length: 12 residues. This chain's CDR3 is CASSLDRGGAFF. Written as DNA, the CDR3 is TGTGCCAGCAGCTTAGACCGTGGTGGAGCTTTCTTT. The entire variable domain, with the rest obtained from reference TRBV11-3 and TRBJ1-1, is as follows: EAGVVQSPRYKIIEKKQPVAFWCNPISGHNTLYWYLQNLGQGPELLIRYENEEAVDDSQLPKDRFSAERLKGVDSTLKIQPAELGDSAVYLCASSLDRGGAFFGQGTRLTVV.

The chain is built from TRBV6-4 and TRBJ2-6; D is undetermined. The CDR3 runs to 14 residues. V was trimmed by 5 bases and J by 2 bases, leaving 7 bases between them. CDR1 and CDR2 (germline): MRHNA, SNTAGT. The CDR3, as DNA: TGTGCCAGCAGTTCGGCCCCTGGGGCCAACGTCCTGACTTTC. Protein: CASSSAPGANVLTF.

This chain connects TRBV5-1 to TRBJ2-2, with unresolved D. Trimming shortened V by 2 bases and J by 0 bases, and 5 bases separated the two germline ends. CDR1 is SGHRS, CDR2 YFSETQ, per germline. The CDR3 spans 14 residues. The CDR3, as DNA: TGCGCCAGCAGCTTCAGGTCGAACACCGGGGAGCTGTTTTTT. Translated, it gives CASSFRSNTGELFF.

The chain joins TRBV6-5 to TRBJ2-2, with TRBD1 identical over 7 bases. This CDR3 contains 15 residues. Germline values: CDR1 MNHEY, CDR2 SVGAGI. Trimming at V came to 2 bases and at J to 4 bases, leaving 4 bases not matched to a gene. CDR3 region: CASSYLGTVTGELFF. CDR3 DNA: TGTGCCAGCAGTTACCTAGGGACAGTCACCGGGGAGCTGTTTTTT.

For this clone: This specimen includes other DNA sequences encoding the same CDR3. In nucleotides, the CDR3 is TGTGCCAGCAGCTTAGTGACAGGGGAAGGCTACACCTTC. This codes for CASSLVTGEGYTF. This chain connects TRBV7-9 to TRBJ1-2; 8 bases agree with TRBD1. V lost 1 base and J lost 8; bases outside the gene matches: 3. The length of the CDR3 is 13 residues. The germline gives CDR1 SEHNR, CDR2 FQNEAQ (reference sequence).

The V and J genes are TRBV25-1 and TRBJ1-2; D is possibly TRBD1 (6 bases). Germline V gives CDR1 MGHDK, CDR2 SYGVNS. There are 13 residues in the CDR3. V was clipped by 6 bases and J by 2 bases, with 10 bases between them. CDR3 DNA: TGTGCCAGCAGCAGGGGCGCGAACTATGGCTACACCTTC. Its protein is CASSRGANYGYTF.

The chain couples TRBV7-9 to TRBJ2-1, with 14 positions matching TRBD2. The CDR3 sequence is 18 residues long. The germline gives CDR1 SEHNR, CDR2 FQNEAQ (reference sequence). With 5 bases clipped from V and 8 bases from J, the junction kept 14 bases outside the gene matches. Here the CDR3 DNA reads TGTGCCAGCAGCCAAACCGGGACTAGCGGGGGAGGTTCCGATGAGCAGTTCTTC. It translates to CASSQTGTSGGGSDEQFF.

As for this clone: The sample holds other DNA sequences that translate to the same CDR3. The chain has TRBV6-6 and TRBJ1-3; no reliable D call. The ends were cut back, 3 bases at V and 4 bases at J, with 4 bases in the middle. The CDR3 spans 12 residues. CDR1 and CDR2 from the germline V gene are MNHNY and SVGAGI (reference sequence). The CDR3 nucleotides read TGTGCCAGCAGTTATGCCGGAAACACCATATATTTT. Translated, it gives CASSYAGNTIYF.

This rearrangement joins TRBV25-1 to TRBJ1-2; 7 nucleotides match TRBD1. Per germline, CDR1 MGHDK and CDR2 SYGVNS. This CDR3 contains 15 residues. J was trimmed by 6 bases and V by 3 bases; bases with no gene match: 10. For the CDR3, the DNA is TGTGCCAGCAGTGACTGGGACAGCTTAAGCGATGGCTACACCTTC. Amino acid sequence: CASSDWDSLSDGYTF.

The CDR3 DNA is TGTGCCAGCAGCTTGATGGAAGGGGAGACCCAGTACTTC. This gives the protein CASSLMEGETQYF. The gene calls are TRBV5-4 and TRBJ2-5; D is ambiguous. In germline, CDR1 is SGHNT, CDR2 YYREEE (reference sequence). The V gene lost 1 base and the J gene lost 5 bases, with 9 bases spanning the gap. This CDR3 is built from 13 residues.

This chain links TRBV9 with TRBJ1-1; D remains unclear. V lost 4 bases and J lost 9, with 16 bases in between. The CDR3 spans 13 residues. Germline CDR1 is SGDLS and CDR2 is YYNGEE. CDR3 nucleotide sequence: TGTGCCAGCAGCCCCCGAGCAGACCTGAAAGCTTTCTTT. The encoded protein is CASSPRADLKAFF.

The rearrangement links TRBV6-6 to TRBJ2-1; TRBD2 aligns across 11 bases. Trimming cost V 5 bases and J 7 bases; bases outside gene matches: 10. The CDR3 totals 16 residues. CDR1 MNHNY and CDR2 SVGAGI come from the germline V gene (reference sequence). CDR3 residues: CASSTELAGVVNEQFF. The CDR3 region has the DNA TGTGCCAGCAGTACGGAACTAGCGGGAGTAGTAAATGAGCAGTTCTTC.

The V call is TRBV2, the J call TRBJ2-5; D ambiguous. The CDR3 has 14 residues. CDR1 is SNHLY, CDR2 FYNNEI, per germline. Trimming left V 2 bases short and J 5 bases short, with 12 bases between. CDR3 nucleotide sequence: TGTGCCAGCAGTGAATCGACAAGCGTGGAGACCCAGTACTTC. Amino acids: CASSESTSVETQYF.

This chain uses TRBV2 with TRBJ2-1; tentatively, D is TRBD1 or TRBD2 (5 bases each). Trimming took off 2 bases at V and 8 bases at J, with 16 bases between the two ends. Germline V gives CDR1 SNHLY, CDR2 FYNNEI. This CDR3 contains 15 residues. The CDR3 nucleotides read TGTGCCAGCAGTGAACTGGGGCCGGGGTTCGATGAGCAGTTCTTC. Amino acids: CASSELGPGFDEQFF.